These 9 T cell receptor beta chains originate from one sample sequenced in a study of cytomegalovirus exposure and HLA in healthy donors. Assay used: immunoSEQ multiplex PCR; TCRdb lists only in-frame clones, some missing. The table has roughly 240,000 clones, 87% seen once; the top ten hold around 2.6%. Sequenced input: PBMCs. The receptor set was obtained from a man in his late teens or twenties in good health and CMV-seronegative.

The chain employs TRBV30 and TRBJ2-1; weak D call: TRBD1 (6 bases). V gave up 5 bases and J gave up 4 bases, with 12 bases separating them. The germline V gene encodes CDR1 GTSNPN and CDR2 SVGIG (reference sequence). The CDR3 contains 13 residues. CDR3 nucleotides: TGTGCCTGGTCACCGGGACATTACAATGAGCAGTTCTTC. It specifies CAWSPGHYNEQFF.

V gene TRBV4-3 combines with J gene TRBJ1-2; 7 bases are a match to TRBD1. The V and J ends lost 1 base and 8 bases, in that order; junction bases with no gene match: 7. The CDR3 has 14 residues. CDR1 and CDR2 (germline): LGHNA, YSLEER. The CDR3 DNA follows: TGCGCCAGCAGCCAAGGACAGGGTGTCGACGGCTACACCTTC. Translating it yields CASSQGQGVDGYTF.

The rearrangement uses TRBV15 and TRBJ2-7; TRBD2 matches at 7 bases. The germline CDR1 and CDR2 sequences are LNHNV and YYDKDF (reference sequence). Trimming removed 11 bases from V and 3 bases from J; junction bases left unmatched: 13. CDR3 length equals 14 residues. CDR3 sequence reads: CASSHGGIGYEQYF. The DNA for the CDR3 is TGTGCCTCGTCTCACGGGGGGATAGGCTACGAGCAGTACTTC.

The chain has TRBV29-1 and TRBJ1-3, with 7 bases that match TRBD1. The ends lost 6 bases at V and 3 bases at J; junction bases unmatched: 5. This CDR3 spans 13 amino acids. Germline CDR1 reads SQVTM; CDR2 reads ANQGSEA. DNA for the CDR3: TGCAGCGTACCCGGACAGGTTGGAAACACCATATATTTT. This gives the protein CSVPGQVGNTIYF.

This clone was observed a handful of times. This sequence joins TRBV7-9 and TRBJ2-3, with a possible D match to TRBD2 (7 bases). The germline CDR1 and CDR2 sequences are SEHNR and FQNEAQ (reference sequence). The CDR3 consists of 15 residues. The V end lost 5 bases, the J end lost 5 bases, and 17 bases lay between the germline ends. For the CDR3, the DNA is TGTGCCAGCAGCCCCCTTGAGGGGGGGGGAGATACGCAGTATTTT. It yields the protein CASSPLEGGGDTQYF.

A few counts support this clone. The chain couples TRBV28 to TRBJ2-7; 7 nucleotides agree with TRBD2. This CDR3 has 12 residues. V shed 8 bases, J shed 6 bases, and the junction held 7 bases outside the gene matches. Germline loops: CDR1 MDHEN, CDR2 SYDVKM. This CDR3 is CASSGGLGEQYF. DNA of the CDR3: TGTGCCAGCTCGGGGGGTCTGGGCGAGCAGTACTTC.

About this clone itself: This sample also contains other DNA sequences that code for the same CDR3. The chain joins TRBV30 to TRBJ2-3; D might be TRBD2 (6 bases). V was cut by 0 bases and J by 3 bases, with 13 bases left in between. Germline V gene data show CDR1 as GTSNPN and CDR2 as SVGIG (reference sequence). This CDR3 region has 15 residues. The CDR3, as DNA: TGTGCCTGGAGTGTAGGCGGCGGGGAAACAGATACGCAGTATTTT. As protein: CAWSVGGGETDTQYF.

The chain links TRBV19 to TRBJ1-5, with TRBD1 matching over 7 bases. The CDR3 runs to 14 residues. The germline V gene has CDR1 LNHDA and CDR2 SQIVND (reference sequence). V shed 5 bases, J shed 2 bases, and the junction held 3 bases outside the gene matches. CDR3 coding DNA: TGTGCCAGTAGTTCCGGACAGGGCAATCAGCCCCAGCATTTT. Translating gives CASSSGQGNQPQHF.

The rearrangement joins TRBV14 to TRBJ2-1; a weak D match, TRBD2 (7 bases). This CDR3 has 16 amino acids. Germline CDR1 is SGHDN and CDR2 is FVKESK. With 3 bases removed from V and 0 bases from J, the gap between germline ends came to 12 bases. Here the CDR3 DNA reads TGTGCCAGCAGCCATGGGGGGGGCGTCTCCTACAATGAGCAGTTCTTC. This gives the protein CASSHGGGVSYNEQFF.